The 21 T cell receptor beta chains reported below all come from one sample, sequenced in a study of T cell responses to AZD1222 COVID-19 vaccine. Data came from immunoSEQ multiplex PCR; TCRdb stores just in-frame clones and leaves some out. This sample has about 100,000 clones, with about 88% found just once. This specimen consisted of peripheral blood, obtained on day 0 of AZD1222 vaccination. Receptor source: an adult in good health.

The V gene is TRBV6-2 or TRBV6-3, the J gene TRBJ2-7, with TRBD2 matching over 11 bases. J gave up 2 bases and V 6 bases, and 21 bases lay outside the gene matches. The CDR3 has 20 amino acids. Germline V gene lookup returns CDR1 MNHEY and CDR2 SVGEGT. This chain's CDR3 is CASSQPLLAGGFRGPYEQYF. CDR3 coding DNA: TGTGCCAGCAGCCAACCCCTCCTAGCGGGAGGCTTTAGGGGACCCTACGAGCAGTACTTC.

This chain uses TRBV11-2 with TRBJ1-1; the match to TRBD1 covers 8 bases. CDR3 length: 13 residues. CDR1 and CDR2 (germline): SGHAT, FQNNGV. V lost 3 bases and J lost 9; bases outside the gene matches: 6. Here the CDR3 DNA reads TGTGCCAGCAGCTTCAACGGACAGGGCCAAGCTTTCTTT. It encodes CASSFNGQGQAFF.

This chain links TRBV7-3 with TRBJ2-2; 10 nucleotides match TRBD1. V lost 5 bases and J lost 7; bases outside the gene matches: 4. CDR3 length: 14 residues. Germline assignment: CDR1 SGHTA and CDR2 FQGTGA. CDR3 coding DNA: TGTGCCAGCAGCCGAGGACAGGGGGTCGGGGAGCTGTTTTTT. It encodes CASSRGQGVGELFF.

The chain is built from TRBV4-3 and TRBJ2-3, with D perhaps matching TRBD1 (5 bases). The CDR3 extends over 15 amino acids. Germline CDR1 and CDR2: LGHNA and YSLEER. Trimming removed 1 base at V and 2 bases at J, with 10 bases between. DNA of the CDR3: TGCGCCAGCAGCCAAGTTTTGGACAACACAGATACGCAGTATTTT. It is translated as CASSQVLDNTDTQYF.

This rearrangement joins TRBV4-1 to TRBJ2-7; unclear D gene. The CDR3 is 15 residues long. The V gene lost 0 bases and the J gene lost 3 bases, with 12 bases spanning the gap. Germline lookup yields CDR1 MGHRA and CDR2 YSYEKL. CDR3 in DNA: TGCGCCAGCAGCCAAGATAGGGCCGGAATCTACGAGCAGTACTTC. Protein sequence: CASSQDRAGIYEQYF.

This chain joins TRBV4-2 and TRBJ2-1, with 9 bases aligning to TRBD2. The germline V gene has CDR1 LGHNA and CDR2 YNFKEQ. Trimming at V came to 6 bases and at J to 8 bases, leaving 5 bases not matched to a gene. The CDR3 totals 13 residues. The CDR3 loop is CASRGSGSDEQFF. The CDR3 DNA sequence: TGTGCCAGCAGGGGTAGCGGGAGCGATGAGCAGTTCTTC.

This clone was counted a single time. The chain uses TRBV23-1 and TRBJ1-5; D is possibly TRBD1 (6 bases). TRBV23-1 is labeled an ORF, and its function is uncertain. Trimming took 4 bases from V and 3 from J, leaving 13 bases between them. The CDR3 contains 15 residues. The CDR3 sequence is CASSRVGQPNQPQHF. CDR3 bases: TGCGCCAGCAGTCGAGTAGGACAGCCCAATCAGCCCCAGCATTTT.

The chain uses TRBV6-5 and TRBJ1-2; D might be TRBD1 (5 bases). Germline lookup yields CDR1 MNHEY and CDR2 SVGAGI. The germline V and J ends were trimmed by 11 bases and 1 base, with 14 bases remaining between them. The CDR3 sequence is 13 residues long. CDR3 loop: CASTGRNNYGYTF. DNA of the CDR3: TGTGCCTCCACGGGACGGAATAACTATGGCTACACCTTC.

The chain joins TRBV30 to TRBJ1-6, with 9 bases that match TRBD1. Germline CDR1 and CDR2: GTSNPN and SVGIG (reference sequence). This CDR3 region has 15 residues. V dropped 3 bases and J dropped 7; count of bases not matched to a gene: 7. CDR3 nucleotide sequence: TGTGCCTGGAGGGGCCGGACAGGGGCAAATTCACCCCTCCACTTT. Translating gives CAWRGRTGANSPLHF.

The chain has TRBV10-3 and TRBJ1-4; D is unresolved. Germline values: CDR1 ENHRY, CDR2 SYGVKD. The CDR3 runs 13 residues. With 2 bases removed from V and 5 bases from J, the gap between germline ends came to 6 bases. The CDR3 loop is CAISERVNEKLFF. CDR3 coding DNA: TGTGCCATCAGTGAGAGGGTAAATGAAAAACTGTTTTTT.

The gene calls are TRBV4-2 and TRBJ2-7; D is perhaps TRBD1 (6 bases). The germline V gene encodes CDR1 LGHNA and CDR2 YNFKEQ. This CDR3 is built from 16 residues. V was trimmed by 1 base and J by 2 bases, leaving 15 bases between them. CDR3 in amino acids: CASSQATGQGTYEQYF. The CDR3 nucleotides read TGTGCCAGCAGCCAAGCGACTGGGCAGGGGACCTACGAGCAGTACTTC.

The rearrangement uses TRBV7-9 and TRBJ2-7, with 12 bases matching TRBD2. The CDR3 spans 17 residues. CDR1 and CDR2 (germline): SEHNR, FQNEAQ (reference sequence). V lost 1 base and J lost 2; bases outside the gene matches: 6. The CDR3 loop reads CASSLGGTSGPAYEQYF. The CDR3 coding sequence is TGTGCCAGCAGCTTAGGGGGGACTAGCGGGCCCGCCTACGAGCAGTACTTC.

The chain is built from TRBV9 and TRBJ2-2, with TRBD2 matching 9 bases. The CDR3 extends over 13 amino acids. Looked up from germline, CDR1 is SGDLS and CDR2 is YYNGEE. V trimming: 2 bases; J trimming: 11 bases; junction bases outside the gene matches: 4. CDR3 DNA sequence: TGTGCCAGCAGCGTGACTAGCGGCCCTGAGCTGTTTTTT. This codes for CASSVTSGPELFF.

V and J are TRBV4-1 and TRBJ1-2, with a possible D match to TRBD1 (5 bases). V lost 1 base to trimming and J lost 8 bases, with 29 bases between them. Germline CDR1 reads MGHRA; CDR2 reads YSYEKL. This CDR3 spans 19 amino acids. CDR3 DNA: TGCGCCAGCAGCCAAGGGAGGGCAGGGAGGAGATTTATAGACGGAGGCTACACCTTC. As protein: CASSQGRAGRRFIDGGYTF.

The rearrangement uses TRBV19 and TRBJ1-2, with TRBD1 identical over 10 bases. Trimming cost V 7 bases and J 8 bases; bases outside gene matches: 13. The CDR3 runs 15 residues. Germline V gene sequence: CDR1 LNHDA, CDR2 SQIVND (reference sequence). The CDR3 here is CASTLGDRGLFGYTF. CDR3 DNA: TGTGCCAGTACCTTGGGGGACAGGGGCCTTTTCGGCTACACCTTC.

As concerns this clone: A read error may account for a junction end that differs from germline. V and J are TRBV7-9 and TRBJ2-3; either TRBD1 or TRBD2 may supply D (5 bases each). The germline V gene has CDR1 SEHNR and CDR2 FQNEAQ (reference sequence). The CDR3 has 16 amino acids. The CDR3 DNA is TGTGCCAGCAGCCTCCAGGGCGGGCCTAGCAGAGATACGCTGTATTTT. This translates into CASSLQGGPSRDTLYF.

The rearrangement uses TRBV13 and TRBJ2-3; D possibly corresponds to TRBD2 (6 bases). Between the trimmed V and J ends, which lost 5 bases and 5 bases, there was a span of 20 bases. Looked up from germline, CDR1 is PRHDT and CDR2 is FYEKMQ (reference sequence). This CDR3 is built from 16 residues. The CDR3 nucleotides are TGTGCCAGCAGCCAAATAATAGGGCTCGGGAGAGATACGCAGTATTTT. This codes for CASSQIIGLGRDTQYF.

The rearrangement links TRBV10-3 to TRBJ2-7, with D hard to call. The V end lost 0 bases, the J end lost 6 bases, and 9 bases lay between the germline ends. The CDR3 length is 13 residues. From germline, CDR1 is ENHRY and CDR2 SYGVKD. CDR3 coding DNA: TGTGCCATCAGTGAGTCGTCGGAGACCGAGCAGTACTTC. Protein product: CAISESSETEQYF.

The chain joins TRBV30 to TRBJ1-4; unclear D gene. V lost 4 bases, J lost 11 bases, and 14 bases lay in between. CDR3 length equals 12 residues. CDR1 is GTSNPN and CDR2 is SVGIG in the germline V gene (reference sequence). The CDR3 here is CAWTGPRGKLFF. CDR3 bases: TGTGCCTGGACCGGCCCACGAGGGAAACTGTTTTTT.

The J gene is TRBJ2-3, the V gene TRBV5-1; the match to TRBD1 covers 8 bases. V lost 0 bases, J lost 4 bases, and 4 bases stayed unmatched. There are 15 residues in the CDR3. The germline V gene has CDR1 SGHRS and CDR2 YFSETQ. In nucleotides, the CDR3 is TGCGCCAGCAGCTTGGGTGACAGGGGTTCAGATACGCAGTATTTT. Encoded protein: CASSLGDRGSDTQYF.

This clone turned up a few times. This rearrangement joins TRBV14 to TRBJ2-7; D might be TRBD1 (6 bases). Trimming stripped 3 bases from V and 0 bases from J, with 18 bases between. The CDR3 has 17 residues. Per the germline V gene, CDR1 is SGHDN and CDR2 is FVKESK. The CDR3 sequence is CASSQGQDRSYSYEQYF. For the CDR3, the DNA is TGTGCCAGCAGCCAGGGACAAGACAGGTCCTACTCCTACGAGCAGTACTTC.